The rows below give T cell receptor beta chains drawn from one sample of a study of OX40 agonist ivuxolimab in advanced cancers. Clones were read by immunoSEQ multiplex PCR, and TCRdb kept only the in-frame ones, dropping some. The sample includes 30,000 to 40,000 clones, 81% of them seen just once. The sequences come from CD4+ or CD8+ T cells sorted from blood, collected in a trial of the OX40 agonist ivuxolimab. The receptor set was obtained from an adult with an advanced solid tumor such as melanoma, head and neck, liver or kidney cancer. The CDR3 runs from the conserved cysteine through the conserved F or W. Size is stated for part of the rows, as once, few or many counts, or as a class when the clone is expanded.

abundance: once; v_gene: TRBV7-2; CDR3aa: CASSGVGAAFF
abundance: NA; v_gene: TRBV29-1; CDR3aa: CSVERSSYNEQFF
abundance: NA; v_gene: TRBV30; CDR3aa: CAWRFRSGVSYNEQFF
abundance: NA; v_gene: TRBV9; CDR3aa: CASSVSRDTNYGYTF
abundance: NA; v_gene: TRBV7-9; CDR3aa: CASSPEGLGYEQYF
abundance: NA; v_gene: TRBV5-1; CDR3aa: CASSFQDHNEQFF
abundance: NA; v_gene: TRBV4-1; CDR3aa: CASSASTGGYTDTQYF
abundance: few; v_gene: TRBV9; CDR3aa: CASSEGGFTGELFF
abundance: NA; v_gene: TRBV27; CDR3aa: CASSPAGGSYNEQFF
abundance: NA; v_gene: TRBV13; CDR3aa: CASSLTSEDYEQYF
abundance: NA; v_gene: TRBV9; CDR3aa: CASSAASGGLNTGELFF
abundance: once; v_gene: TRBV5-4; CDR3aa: CASSPDRGGHEQYF
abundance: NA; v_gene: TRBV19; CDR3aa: CASSIAENTEAFF
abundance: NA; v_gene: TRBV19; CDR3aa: CASSIAQYRGVGNQPQHF